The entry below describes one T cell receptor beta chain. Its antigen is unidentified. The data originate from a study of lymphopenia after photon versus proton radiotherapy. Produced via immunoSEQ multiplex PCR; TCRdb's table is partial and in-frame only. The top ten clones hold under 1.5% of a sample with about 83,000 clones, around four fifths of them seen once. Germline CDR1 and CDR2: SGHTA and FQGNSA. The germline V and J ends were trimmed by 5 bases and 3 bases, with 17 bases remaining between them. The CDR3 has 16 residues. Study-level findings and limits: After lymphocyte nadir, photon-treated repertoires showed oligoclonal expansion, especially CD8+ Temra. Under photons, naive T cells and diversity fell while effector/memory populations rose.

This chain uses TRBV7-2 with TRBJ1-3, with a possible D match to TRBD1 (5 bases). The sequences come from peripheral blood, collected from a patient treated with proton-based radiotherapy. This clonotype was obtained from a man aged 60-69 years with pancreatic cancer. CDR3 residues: CASSPDSVPRGNTIYF. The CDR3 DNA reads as TGTGCCAGCAGCCCCGACAGTGTCCCCCGTGGAAACACCATATATTTT.